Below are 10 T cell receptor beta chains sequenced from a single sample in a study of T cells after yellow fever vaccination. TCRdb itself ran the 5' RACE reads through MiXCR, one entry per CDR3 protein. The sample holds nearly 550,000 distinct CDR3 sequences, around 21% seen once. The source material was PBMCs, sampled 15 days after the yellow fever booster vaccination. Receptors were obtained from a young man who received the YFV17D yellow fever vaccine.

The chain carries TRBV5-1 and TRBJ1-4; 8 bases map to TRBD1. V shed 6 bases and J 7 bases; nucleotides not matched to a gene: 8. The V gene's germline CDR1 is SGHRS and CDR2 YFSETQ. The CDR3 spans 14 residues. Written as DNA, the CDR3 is TGCGCCAGCAACATCGGACAGGGAAGTGAAAAACTGTTTTTT. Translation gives CASNIGQGSEKLFF.

CDR3 protein: CASSRPGNYEQYF. DNA of the CDR3: TGTGCCAGCAGCCGACCCGGGAACTACGAGCAGTACTTC. The chain combines TRBV7-2 with TRBJ2-7; TRBD2 is a possible D gene (5 bases). This CDR3 is built from 13 residues. V shed 5 bases and J shed 3 bases, with 11 bases lying between them. Germline CDR1 is SGHTA and CDR2 is FQGNSA.

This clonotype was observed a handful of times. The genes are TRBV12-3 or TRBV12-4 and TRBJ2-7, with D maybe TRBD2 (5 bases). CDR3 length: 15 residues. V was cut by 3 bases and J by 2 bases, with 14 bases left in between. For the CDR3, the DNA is TGTGCCAGCAGTTTTAGTTCTTTCGGGGCCTACGAGCAGTACTTC. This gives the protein CASSFSSFGAYEQYF.

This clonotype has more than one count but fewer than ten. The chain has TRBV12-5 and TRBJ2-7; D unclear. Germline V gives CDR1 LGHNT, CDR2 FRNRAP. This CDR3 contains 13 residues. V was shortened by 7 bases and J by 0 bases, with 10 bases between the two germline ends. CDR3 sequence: CASAPGFSYEQYF. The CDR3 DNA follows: TGTGCTAGTGCCCCAGGCTTCTCCTACGAGCAGTACTTC.

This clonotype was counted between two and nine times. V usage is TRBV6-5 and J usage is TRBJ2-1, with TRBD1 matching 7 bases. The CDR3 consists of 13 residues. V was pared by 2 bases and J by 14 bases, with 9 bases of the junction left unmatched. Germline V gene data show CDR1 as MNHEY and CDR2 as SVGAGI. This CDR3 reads CASSYKGRTGEFF. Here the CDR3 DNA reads TGTGCCAGCAGTTACAAGGGCAGGACAGGAGAGTTCTTC.

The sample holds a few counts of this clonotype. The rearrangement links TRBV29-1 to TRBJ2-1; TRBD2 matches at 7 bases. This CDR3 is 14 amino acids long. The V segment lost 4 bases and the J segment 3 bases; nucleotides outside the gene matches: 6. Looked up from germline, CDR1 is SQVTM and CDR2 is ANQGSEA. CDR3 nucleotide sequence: TGCAGCGTTGGATTTGCGGGAGACTACAATGAGCAGTTCTTC. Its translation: CSVGFAGDYNEQFF.

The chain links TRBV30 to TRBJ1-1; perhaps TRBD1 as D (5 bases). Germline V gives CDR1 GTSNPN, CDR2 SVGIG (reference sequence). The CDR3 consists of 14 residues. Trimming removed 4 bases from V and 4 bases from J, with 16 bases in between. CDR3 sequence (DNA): TGTGCCTGGACAGCAGGGTCGTACGGCACTGAAGCTTTCTTT. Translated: CAWTAGSYGTEAFF.

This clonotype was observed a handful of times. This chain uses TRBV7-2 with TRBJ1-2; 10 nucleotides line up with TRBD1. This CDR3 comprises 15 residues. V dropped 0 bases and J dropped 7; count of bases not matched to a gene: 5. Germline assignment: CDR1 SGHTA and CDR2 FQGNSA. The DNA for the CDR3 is TGTGCCAGCAGCTTAGCCGGGACAGGGGCCTCTGGCTACACCTTC. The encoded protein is CASSLAGTGASGYTF.

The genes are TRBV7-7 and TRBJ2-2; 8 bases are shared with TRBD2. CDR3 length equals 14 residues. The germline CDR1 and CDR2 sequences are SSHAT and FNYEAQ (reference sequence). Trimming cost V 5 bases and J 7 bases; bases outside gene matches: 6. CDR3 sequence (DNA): TGTGCCAGCAGCCCCGGTACTAGCGGCGGGGAGCTGTTTTTT. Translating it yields CASSPGTSGGELFF. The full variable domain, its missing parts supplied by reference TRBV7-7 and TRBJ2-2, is GAGVSQSPRYKVTKRGQDVTLRCDPISSHATLYWYQQALGQGPEFLTYFNYEAQPDKSGLPSDRFSAERPEGSISTLTIQRTEQRDSAMYRCASSPGTSGGELFFGEGSRLTVL.

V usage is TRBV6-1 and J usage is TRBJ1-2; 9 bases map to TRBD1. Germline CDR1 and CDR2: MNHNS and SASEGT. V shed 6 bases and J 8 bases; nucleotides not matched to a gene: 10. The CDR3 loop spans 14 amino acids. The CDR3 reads CASRRTGGAGGYTF. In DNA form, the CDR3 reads TGTGCCAGCAGACGCACAGGGGGCGCGGGCGGCTACACCTTC.